This entry lists 3 T cell receptor beta chains sequenced from one sample in a study of cytomegalovirus exposure and HLA in healthy donors. Here immunoSEQ multiplex PCR was the method, and the copy in TCRdb shows in-frame clones only, minus some. The sample includes 59,000 or so clones, 89% of them seen just once. Sequenced input: PBMCs. The source is a woman aged 18-30 years in good health and CMV-seronegative.

This clone has just a few counts. This rearrangement joins TRBV19 to TRBJ1-1, with 7 bases matching TRBD1. V dropped 4 bases and J dropped 3; count of bases not matched to a gene: 5. The CDR3 is made up of 14 amino acids. Per germline, CDR1 LNHDA and CDR2 SQIVND (reference sequence). The CDR3 reads CASSSGTEDTEAFF. As DNA, the CDR3 is TGTGCCAGTAGTAGCGGGACAGAGGACACTGAAGCTTTCTTT.

The CDR3 coding sequence is TGTGCCAGCTCACCCCTCGACAGGGAGGATAAACTGTTTTTT. Protein sequence: CASSPLDREDKLFF. This chain joins TRBV18 and TRBJ1-4; the match to TRBD1 covers 7 bases. Germline CDR1 reads KGHSH; CDR2 reads LQKENI. The CDR3 runs 14 residues. The V gene end was trimmed by 3 bases and the J gene end by 11 bases; junction bases not matched to a gene: 9.

The chain is built from TRBV28 and TRBJ2-7; D is perhaps TRBD2 (6 bases). CDR3 length: 11 residues. Germline CDR1 is MDHEN and CDR2 is SYDVKM. V lost 6 bases and J 3 bases, leaving 6 bases between the germline ends. The DNA for the CDR3 is TGTGCCAGCAGCGGGAGCTACGAGCAGTACTTC. This codes for CASSGSYEQYF.